This T cell receptor beta chain was documented in a study of blood T cell repertoires in COVID-19 (TCRdb year 2020). Some background on the complete study: Collaborator samples came from the United States, Italy and Spain and covered acute and convalescent phases of COVID-19. The repertoires were released in a freely available public database meant as a resource for research on the immune response to SARS-CoV-2. Subjects who had been exposed to COVID-19, were actively infected with it, or had recovered from it provided the deeply sampled blood TCRbeta repertoires that made up the dataset. A de-identified subject ID, COVID-19 status, age in years and sex were almost always included in the sample metadata. The samples were drawn from two sources: the first 160 participants of the ongoing ImmuneRACE study, and 1,200 or so subjects contributed by 6 global collaborators. The prospective study material was composed of cDNA or gDNA derived from T cells, B-cell-depleted T cells, or PBMCs. HLA class I and class II types, where available, came from metadata supplied by the sample provider rather than from assay-based typing. General conclusions and limits of the study: The quantity of clinical and demographic metadata differed by source and by participant and was supplied without curation.

The immunoSEQ Assay, a bias-controlled multiplex PCR, was used to amplify TCRbeta CDR3 regions from genomic DNA. The paper's processing steps were these. The number of nucleated cells in each sample was estimated from the amplification of reference gene primers within the assay. To quantify the absolute abundance of each unique TCRbeta CDR3 rearrangement, sequence reads were collapsed and filtered. For each sample, productive Simpson clonality was calculated as the square root of Simpson's diversity index over productive rearrangements. The table comes from immuneACCESS by way of TCRdb, which keeps in-frame sequences with V and J called. Part of the clones is missing from these tables; in studies checked, under half for an unresolved V gene and the rest for unknown reasons. The V and J calls and clone size are taken from that table; D and trimming were inferred from the DNA. This sample gives about 140,000 clones in total; about 86% of them show up just once. The top ten hold approximately 4% of the sample.

CDR3 length: 15 amino acids, cysteine to phenylalanine. The retained sequence is limited to the CDR3, 45 bases, with the frame set at the first base. Looking up the germline V gene yields CDR1 SGHDN and CDR2 FVKESK. For this chain, trimming is 3 bases at the V end and 4 bases at the J end, and the number of junction bases without a gene match is 6. Collaborating institutions collected whole blood in K2EDTA tubes following their own protocols. For TCRbeta analysis, collaborators shipped samples in one of three forms: frozen whole blood, isolated PBMCs, or DNA extracted from either of those sample types. With respect to this clone: The specificity of this receptor is unknown. Qualities for individual bases were not recorded, and no much larger clone is one base off.

The V gene is TRBV14 and the J gene is TRBJ1-2, with 9 bases matching TRBD1. Sequences were obtained from peripheral blood. This clonotype was obtained from a woman in her 40s with acute or convalescent COVID-19. The CDR3 is CASSQLGQGRYGYTF. In nucleotides, the sequence is TGTGCCAGCAGCCAGTTAGGACAGGGGCGCTATGGCTACACCTTC.